The 16 T cell receptor beta chains in this list originate from one sample, sequenced in a study of blood T cell repertoires in COVID-19 (TCRdb year 2020). Library creation used the immunoSEQ multiplex PCR assay. TCRdb took over this immuneACCESS table, retaining in-frame rearrangements with V and J assigned. Such tables are incomplete; in checked studies, under half of the missing clones stem from an unresolved V gene, and the remainder is unexplained. Across this sample there are over 110,000 clones, with over 75% seen only once. The ten largest make up roughly 4% of the sample. The sample taken for sequencing was PBMCs or T cells enriched from blood (not recorded which). These receptors were obtained from a man in his fifties or sixties in a cohort exposed to, infected with or recovered from COVID-19 (not recorded which).

The chain is built from TRBV25-1 and TRBJ1-4; no definite D call. CDR1 MGHDK and CDR2 SYGVNS come from the germline V gene. The ends were cut back, 3 bases at V and 8 bases at J, with 16 bases in the middle. The CDR3 is 15 amino acids. CDR3 DNA sequence: TGTGCCAGCAGTGAGTCTCAGATGGGGAGCGAAAAACTGTTTTTT. Its translation is CASSESQMGSEKLFF.

This chain joins TRBV7-9 and TRBJ1-2; D perhaps matches TRBD1 (5 bases). The germline gives CDR1 SEHNR, CDR2 FQNEAQ (reference sequence). The V end was cut by 5 bases, the J end by 8 bases, with 21 bases between. The CDR3 runs to 15 residues. The CDR3 DNA reads as TGTGCCAGCAGCATCTCGGGGGAGCCATCCAAAGGCTACACCTTC. It encodes CASSISGEPSKGYTF.

The V and J genes are TRBV6-5 and TRBJ2-1, with 8 bases identical to TRBD2. This CDR3 has 14 amino acids. V lost 6 bases, J lost 8 bases, and 9 bases stayed unmatched. Germline V gives CDR1 MNHEY, CDR2 SVGAGI. CDR3 protein: CASSPAGGWDEQFF. The CDR3 nucleotides read TGTGCCAGCAGCCCGGCGGGGGGCTGGGATGAGCAGTTCTTC.

The chain has TRBV4-2 and TRBJ2-2, with D perhaps matching TRBD1 (6 bases). The CDR3 has 15 residues. The V end lost 0 bases, the J end lost 4 bases, and 9 bases lay between the germline ends. Germline V lookup: CDR1 LGHNA, CDR2 YNFKEQ. The DNA for the CDR3 is TGTGCCAGCAGCCAAGACAGGGGCGGCACCGGGGAGCTGTTTTTT. Residues: CASSQDRGGTGELFF.

The V and J genes are TRBV24-1 and TRBJ2-1, with TRBD2 as a possible D gene (5 bases). CDR3 length: 12 residues. The germline V and J ends were trimmed by 9 bases and 6 bases, with 11 bases remaining between them. Germline V lookup: CDR1 KGHDR, CDR2 SFDVKD. The CDR3 here is CATEGAANEQFF. The CDR3 nucleotides are TGTGCCACCGAGGGAGCGGCCAATGAGCAGTTCTTC.

The CDR3 loop is CASSSTGPTTDTQYF. The CDR3 DNA reads TGTGCCAGCAGCTCGACAGGACCCACCACAGATACGCAGTATTTT. The V and J genes are TRBV5-6 and TRBJ2-3, with a weak D call TRBD1 (6 bases). Germline V gene sequence: CDR1 SGHDT, CDR2 YYEEEE. The CDR3 length is 15 residues. Trimming left V 3 bases short and J 2 bases short, with 13 bases between.

The J gene is TRBJ2-2, the V gene TRBV9; TRBD2 might be the D (6 bases). Germline V gives CDR1 SGDLS, CDR2 YYNGEE. This CDR3 contains 16 residues. V lost 0 bases, J lost 0 bases, and 9 bases lay in between. The CDR3 here is CASSVVGGTNTGELFF. CDR3 coding DNA: TGTGCCAGCAGCGTAGTCGGGGGAACGAACACCGGGGAGCTGTTTTTT.

V and J are TRBV5-1 and TRBJ1-2, with D perhaps TRBD1 (5 bases). Germline lookup yields CDR1 SGHRS and CDR2 YFSETQ. The V and J ends lost 2 bases and 8 bases respectively, with 19 bases between them. The CDR3 extends over 15 amino acids. The CDR3 DNA sequence: TGCGCCAGCAGCTTACCGGGATCGGGAGGGGACGGCTACACCTTC. Protein sequence: CASSLPGSGGDGYTF.

A few counts support this clone. V usage is TRBV30 and J usage is TRBJ1-1; D is uncertain. Per the germline V gene, CDR1 is GTSNPN and CDR2 is SVGIG (reference sequence). The CDR3 is 13 amino acids. V was cut by 3 bases and J by 4 bases, with 12 bases left in between. In DNA form, the CDR3 reads TGTGCCTGGAGAAAGGGAGGCGGCACTGAAGCTTTCTTT. This sequence encodes CAWRKGGGTEAFF.

J is TRBJ2-1 and V is TRBV15; maybe TRBD1 (6 bases). CDR1 and CDR2 from the germline V gene are LNHNV and YYDKDF (reference sequence). This CDR3 spans 13 amino acids. V dropped 11 bases and J dropped 5 bases, with 16 bases sitting between them. Here the CDR3 DNA reads TGTGCCGGCGGGCAGGGGCTACACAATGAGCAGTTCTTC. As protein: CAGGQGLHNEQFF.

V gene TRBV24-1 combines with J gene TRBJ1-6; 12 nucleotides line up with TRBD1. CDR1 is KGHDR and CDR2 is SFDVKD in the germline V gene. The CDR3 has 17 residues. The ends lost 3 bases at V and 6 bases at J; junction bases unmatched: 5. The CDR3 protein is CATSDKGQGARNSPLHF. CDR3 nucleotides: TGTGCCACCAGTGATAAGGGACAGGGGGCTCGTAATTCACCCCTCCACTTT.

V usage is TRBV9 and J usage is TRBJ2-1, with 12 positions matching TRBD1. V lost 3 bases and J lost 5; bases outside the gene matches: 3. This CDR3 contains 15 residues. Germline CDR1 SGDLS, CDR2 YYNGEE. The chain's CDR3 is CASSGGQGAHNEQFF. The CDR3 region has the DNA TGTGCCAGCAGCGGGGGACAGGGGGCCCACAATGAGCAGTTCTTC.

V and J are TRBV24-1 and TRBJ2-1, with D perhaps TRBD2 (6 bases). Germline V gives CDR1 KGHDR, CDR2 SFDVKD. This CDR3 region has 12 residues. V lost 3 bases to trimming and J lost 9 bases, with 8 bases between them. This CDR3 is CATSDKAGEQFF. CDR3 nucleotides: TGTGCCACCAGTGATAAAGCGGGTGAGCAGTTCTTC.

The chain is built from TRBV5-1 and TRBJ2-1, with unresolved D. The ends were cut back, 2 bases at V and 8 bases at J, with 8 bases in the middle. The germline CDR1 and CDR2 sequences are SGHRS and YFSETQ. This CDR3 comprises 12 residues. The CDR3 DNA reads TGCGCCAGCAGCTTACGGTTTTATGAGCAGTTCTTC. It codes for CASSLRFYEQFF.

The chain carries TRBV6-1 and TRBJ1-1; 9 bases are a match to TRBD1. Losses at the gene ends were 4 bases for V and 7 bases for J; bases not matched to a gene: 13. Germline V CDR1 and CDR2: MNHNS, SASEGT. There are 16 residues in the CDR3. The CDR3 nucleotides read TGTGCCAGCAGTGGTTTCGGGACAGGGAGTACCTATGAAGCTTTCTTT. This translates into CASSGFGTGSTYEAFF.

V and J are TRBV18 and TRBJ1-4; 9 bases agree with TRBD1. The trim removed 5 bases at V and 6 bases at J, leaving 7 bases unmatched. CDR3 size: 15 residues. Germline loops: CDR1 KGHSH, CDR2 LQKENI. This chain's CDR3 is CASSILQGADEKLFF. The CDR3 DNA reads TGTGCCAGCTCAATCCTACAGGGGGCTGATGAAAAACTGTTTTTT.